The next 30 T cell receptor beta chains were all read from a single sample in a study of shared T cell receptors in the human thymus. The method was immunoSEQ multiplex PCR; TCRdb's version includes in-frame clones alone and lacks a portion of them. The table has 700,000 or so clones, 70% to 90% seen once; the top ten hold about 0.0098%. The same data also contributed to another study, on human thymus T cells.

The sample was thymocytes. Source of these receptors: a girl under two years old with a congenital heart defect.

Turning to this clone: At the DNA level, this CDR3 is encoded by other sequences in the same sample as well. This chain uses TRBV27 with TRBJ1-1; D not certain. CDR1 MNHEY and CDR2 SMNVEV come from the germline V gene (reference sequence). The V and J ends lost 8 bases and 3 bases respectively, with 7 bases between them. CDR3 size: 11 residues. DNA of the CDR3: TGTGCCAGCCGCCGGGACACTGAAGCTTTCTTT. Its translation: CASRRDTEAFF.

The CDR3 DNA reads TGTGCCAGCAGCTTAGTCGGACTAGCGGGGGACTCGTACCAAGAGACCCAGTACTTC. Translated, it gives CASSLVGLAGDSYQETQYF. The chain couples TRBV7-2 to TRBJ2-5; TRBD2 agrees at 13 bases. CDR1 is SGHTA, CDR2 FQGNSA, per germline. The CDR3 length is 19 residues. V gave up 1 base and J gave up 0 bases; unmatched junction bases: 8.

This rearrangement joins TRBV2 to TRBJ2-3; the match to TRBD1 covers 7 bases. V trimming: 7 bases; J trimming: 0 bases; junction bases outside the gene matches: 10. Germline CDR1 SNHLY, CDR2 FYNNEI. The CDR3 spans 16 residues. CDR3: CASNLRQGLSTDTQYF. The CDR3 coding sequence is TGTGCCAGCAATCTGAGACAGGGCCTTAGCACAGATACGCAGTATTTT.

The chain links TRBV7-3 to TRBJ1-1, with TRBD1 matching over 7 bases. CDR3 length: 18 residues. The trim removed 4 bases at V and 0 bases at J, leaving 14 bases unmatched. CDR1 SGHTA and CDR2 FQGTGA come from the germline V gene. CDR3 sequence reads: CASSSRGDGTDMNTEAFF. Here the CDR3 DNA reads TGTGCCAGCAGCTCGCGCGGAGATGGGACAGATATGAACACTGAAGCTTTCTTT.

Only a few counts were recorded for this clone. This chain uses TRBV11-2 with TRBJ1-1, with a tentative D call TRBD1 (5 bases). This CDR3 is 14 amino acids long. V was clipped by 8 bases and J by 2 bases, with 15 bases between them. CDR1 is SGHAT, CDR2 FQNNGV, per germline. Here the CDR3 reads CASGAETDNTEAFF. The DNA for the CDR3 is TGTGCCAGCGGGGCGGAGACAGATAACACTGAAGCTTTCTTT.

As DNA, the CDR3 is TGCGCCAGCAGTGACCCCTCTAGCCTAGCCAAAAACATTCAGTACTTC. Translation gives CASSDPSSLAKNIQYF. V usage is TRBV10-2 and J usage is TRBJ2-4, with D perhaps matching TRBD2 (5 bases). This CDR3 is 16 amino acids long. Germline CDR1 is WSHSY and CDR2 is SAAADI. V gave up 3 bases and J gave up 0 bases, with 12 bases separating them.

V usage is TRBV7-9 and J usage is TRBJ2-3; 7 positions agree with TRBD1. Trimming cost V 5 bases and J 3 bases; bases outside gene matches: 8. Looked up from germline, CDR1 is SEHNR and CDR2 is FQNEAQ (reference sequence). The length of the CDR3 is 15 residues. CDR3 nucleotides: TGTGCCAGCAGCCCAACCAGACAGGGAACAGATACGCAGTATTTT. This gives the protein CASSPTRQGTDTQYF.

The J gene is TRBJ1-1, the V gene TRBV7-9, with D possibly matching TRBD1 (6 bases). This CDR3 is built from 15 residues. V dropped 5 bases and J dropped 0 bases, with 13 bases sitting between them. Germline V gives CDR1 SEHNR, CDR2 FQNEAQ (reference sequence). The DNA of the CDR3 is TGTGCCAGCAGCCTAGGACAGAACATGAACACTGAAGCTTTCTTT. Its protein product is CASSLGQNMNTEAFF.

The chain has TRBV4-1 and TRBJ2-2, with 8 bases aligning to TRBD1. Germline trimming cut 0 bases from V and 6 bases from J; bases unmatched to any gene: 15. The CDR3 contains 19 residues. Germline V gives CDR1 MGHRA, CDR2 YSYEKL. The CDR3 sequence is CASSQETLDGQGSPGELFF. In nucleotides, the CDR3 is TGCGCCAGCAGCCAAGAAACTCTTGACGGACAGGGTTCTCCCGGGGAGCTGTTTTTT.

The chain carries TRBV4-1 and TRBJ2-7; TRBD2 aligns across 10 bases. The CDR3 is 15 amino acids. V lost 4 bases to trimming and J lost 2 bases; unmatched junction nucleotides: 5. Germline CDR1 is MGHRA and CDR2 is YSYEKL. The CDR3 sequence: CASSPGLAGAYEQYF. CDR3 nucleotide sequence: TGCGCCAGCAGCCCGGGGCTAGCGGGGGCCTACGAGCAGTACTTC.

This CDR3 is CASSLARRGNQPQHF. The CDR3 DNA is TGTGCCAGCAGCTTGGCCCGGAGGGGCAATCAGCCCCAGCATTTT. V gene TRBV5-6 combines with J gene TRBJ1-5; D is uncertain. CDR1 and CDR2 (germline): SGHDT, YYEEEE. The germline V and J ends were trimmed by 0 bases and 2 bases, with 9 bases remaining between them. This CDR3 comprises 15 residues.

The chain combines TRBV30 with TRBJ1-1; maybe TRBD1 (5 bases). V lost 3 bases to trimming and J lost 11 bases, with 16 bases between them. CDR3 length: 12 amino acids. The germline gives CDR1 GTSNPN, CDR2 SVGIG (reference sequence). CDR3 nucleotides: TGTGCCTGGAGCGCGGGGACCCCCGGGGCTTTCTTT. It encodes CAWSAGTPGAFF.

This chain connects TRBV4-3 to TRBJ1-2; D ambiguous. The germline gives CDR1 LGHNA, CDR2 YSLEER. This CDR3 has 13 residues. V was clipped by 0 bases and J by 4 bases, with 6 bases between them. The CDR3, as DNA: TGCGCCAGCAGCCAAGAGACAACCTATGGCTACACCTTC. Amino acid sequence: CASSQETTYGYTF.

The chain recombines TRBV7-2 with TRBJ1-6; D not certain. V was trimmed by 3 bases and J by 0 bases, leaving 9 bases between them. This CDR3 comprises 16 residues. The germline V gene encodes CDR1 SGHTA and CDR2 FQGNSA. CDR3 bases: TGTGCCAGCAGCTTGGGCTCGAGCTCCTATAATTCACCCCTCCACTTT. Its translation is CASSLGSSSYNSPLHF.

The chain is built from TRBV7-2 and TRBJ1-4; D unclear. The CDR3 spans 13 residues. Looked up from germline, CDR1 is SGHTA and CDR2 is FQGNSA. With 2 bases removed from V and 6 bases from J, the gap between germline ends came to 7 bases. The chain's CDR3 is CASSLKRDEKLFF. The CDR3 DNA reads as TGTGCCAGCAGCTTAAAACGGGATGAAAAACTGTTTTTT.

This clone was counted between two and nine times. This rearrangement joins TRBV9 to TRBJ2-7; D gene uncertain. The CDR3 totals 15 residues. Germline V gene sequence: CDR1 SGDLS, CDR2 YYNGEE. V was pared by 0 bases and J by 3 bases, with 13 bases between. The CDR3, as DNA: TGTGCCAGCAGCGTAGGGTCACGGGTGGACTACGAGCAGTACTTC. Residues: CASSVGSRVDYEQYF.

The chain couples TRBV5-1 to TRBJ1-3; D gene uncertain. CDR3 length: 14 amino acids. Germline lookup yields CDR1 SGHRS and CDR2 YFSETQ. V lost 0 bases to trimming and J lost 8 bases, with 12 bases between them. Here the CDR3 DNA reads TGCGCCAGCAGCTTGGGGACTCCCGGGGACACCATATATTTT. Encoded protein: CASSLGTPGDTIYF. Together with reference TRBV5-1 and TRBJ1-3, the CDR3 gives the full variable domain: KAGVTQTPRYLIKTRGQQVTLSCSPISGHRSVSWYQQTPGQGLQFLFEYFSETQRNKGNFPGRFSGRQFSNSRSEMNVSTLELGDSALYLCASSLGTPGDTIYFGEGSWLTVV.

This rearrangement joins TRBV6-5 to TRBJ1-1; a possible D gene is TRBD1 (5 bases). The length of the CDR3 is 15 residues. Germline V gives CDR1 MNHEY, CDR2 SVGAGI. V lost 6 bases and J 5 bases, leaving 19 bases between the germline ends. For the CDR3, the DNA is TGTGCCAGCAGCTCCAGGGTCACGGGGGGAACTGAAGCTTTCTTT. Encoded protein: CASSSRVTGGTEAFF.

The chain is built from TRBV6-6 and TRBJ2-1; a possible D gene is TRBD1 (6 bases). Trimming pared 10 bases from V and 13 bases from J, leaving 26 bases between. The length of the CDR3 is 14 residues. Germline V gene lookup returns CDR1 MNHNY and CDR2 SVGAGI (reference sequence). This CDR3 is CATWGRLGTDKQFF. The CDR3 DNA sequence: TGTGCCACCTGGGGGCGGTTGGGAACAGATAAACAGTTCTTC.

The gene calls are TRBV5-1 and TRBJ2-6, with TRBD1 matching 11 bases. Looked up from germline, CDR1 is SGHRS and CDR2 is YFSETQ. The length of the CDR3 is 19 residues. V was pared by 2 bases and J by 2 bases, with 9 bases of the junction left unmatched. The CDR3 DNA follows: TGCGCCAGCAGCTTCATATTTGGACAGGGGGCGCCTGGGGCCAACGTCCTGACTTTC. It translates to CASSFIFGQGAPGANVLTF.

The chain links TRBV4-3 to TRBJ1-6; D might be TRBD1 (5 bases). V was cut by 0 bases and J by 8 bases, with 11 bases left in between. The CDR3 length is 15 residues. Germline V CDR1 and CDR2: LGHNA, YSLEER. CDR3 sequence: CASSQDVAGYSPLHF. CDR3 in DNA: TGCGCCAGCAGCCAAGATGTGGCAGGGTATTCACCCCTCCACTTT.

The CDR3 nucleotides read TGCGCCAGCAGCCTTACGCCCGGGACAGGGGAGTCTATTGGCAATCAGCCCCAGCATTTT. It translates to CASSLTPGTGESIGNQPQHF. This chain uses TRBV4-1 with TRBJ1-5; 10 nucleotides agree with TRBD1. Germline CDR1 is MGHRA and CDR2 is YSYEKL. With V trimmed by 4 bases and J by 2 bases, 17 bases remained unmatched. The CDR3 is 20 amino acids.

The rearrangement joins TRBV6-1 to TRBJ2-5; 9 bases agree with TRBD1. The DNA end lines up better with TRBJ2-7; the J call may be wrong. The germline V gene encodes CDR1 MNHNS and CDR2 SASEGT. This CDR3 region has 13 residues. CDR3 in amino acids: CAGSQGAMSEQYF. The CDR3 nucleotides read TGTGCCGGATCACAGGGGGCCATGAGCGAGCAGTACTTC.

The rearrangement joins TRBV20-1 to TRBJ1-1; possibly TRBD1 for D (5 bases). Germline V gene data show CDR1 as DFQATT and CDR2 as SNEGSKA (reference sequence). V lost 7 bases and J 5 bases, leaving 11 bases between the germline ends. This CDR3 is built from 11 residues. The CDR3 bases are TGCAGTGGGGGGGGTCGGACTGAAGCTTTCTTT. Residues: CSGGGRTEAFF.

The V call is TRBV6-5, the J call TRBJ2-5, with D possibly TRBD1 on 6 matching bases. V lost 5 bases and J 2 bases, leaving 12 bases between the germline ends. CDR1 is MNHEY, CDR2 SVGAGI, per germline. CDR3 length: 14 amino acids. CDR3 protein: CASSEQGTQETQYF. In DNA, the CDR3 is TGTGCCAGCAGTGAACAGGGTACACAAGAGACCCAGTACTTC.

The rearrangement links TRBV7-9 to TRBJ2-7; 9 nucleotides match TRBD2. With 5 bases clipped from V and 2 bases from J, the junction kept 10 bases outside the gene matches. This CDR3 spans 16 amino acids. Germline V CDR1 and CDR2: SEHNR, FQNEAQ (reference sequence). The CDR3 loop is CASSIPERGDPYEQYF. As DNA, the CDR3 is TGTGCCAGCAGCATCCCCGAGCGGGGGGATCCCTACGAGCAGTACTTC.

In DNA form, the CDR3 reads TGCGCCAGCAGCTTATCCTTAGCGGGGGAGTGCTACGAGCAGTACTTC. This gives the protein CASSLSLAGECYEQYF. The V call is TRBV5-1, the J call TRBJ2-7; 9 bases align to TRBD2. In germline, CDR1 is SGHRS, CDR2 YFSETQ. Trimming at V came to 2 bases and at J to 3 bases, leaving 9 bases not matched to a gene. There are 16 residues in the CDR3.

This chain links TRBV5-6 with TRBJ2-5, with 9 bases lining up with TRBD2. Germline V CDR1 and CDR2: SGHDT, YYEEEE. The CDR3 length is 16 residues. The V segment lost 5 bases and the J segment 0 bases; nucleotides outside the gene matches: 8. The CDR3 sequence: CASRVAGATYQETQYF. DNA of the CDR3: TGTGCCAGCAGGGTAGCGGGGGCTACGTACCAAGAGACCCAGTACTTC.

The J gene is TRBJ1-2, the V gene TRBV5-4; the match to TRBD1 covers 8 bases. Germline loops: CDR1 SGHNT, CDR2 YYREEE (reference sequence). Losses at the gene ends were 10 bases for V and 2 bases for J; bases not matched to a gene: 28. There are 20 residues in the CDR3. CDR3 DNA sequence: TGTGCCGTCGGATTCGACAGGGGACCCCGTTTCCCCGGAAACAACTATGGCTACACCTTC. It encodes CAVGFDRGPRFPGNNYGYTF.

The chain links TRBV28 to TRBJ1-2; TRBD1 might be the D (6 bases). Trimming left V 6 bases short and J 9 bases short, with 20 bases between. Germline V gives CDR1 MDHEN, CDR2 SYDVKM. The CDR3 is 14 amino acids. As DNA, the CDR3 is TGTGCCAGCAGCTACTGGACAGACCTCGGTCGCTACACCTTC. It codes for CASSYWTDLGRYTF.